The rows below give T cell receptor beta chains drawn from one sample of a study of blood T cell repertoires in COVID-19. Clones were read by immunoSEQ multiplex PCR, and TCRdb kept only the in-frame ones, dropping some. The repertoire holds fewer than 120,000 clones, with 75% to 80% as singletons. Sequencing used peripheral blood. The source is an elderly woman with active or convalescent COVID-19. The CDR3 runs from the conserved cysteine through the conserved F or W. The D gene is left open where the match is weak. The size field is filled for only some rows; it gives once, few, many or a size class.

D	J	size	V	DNA	CDR3
.	TRBJ2-5	.	TRBV7-6	TGTGCCAGCAGCATCGGAGGCGCACAAGAGACCCAGTACTTC	CASSIGGAQETQYF
TRBD2	TRBJ2-1	.	TRBV7-8	TGTGCCAGCAGCCCACCTAGCGGGAGCCACACATACAATGAGCAGTTCTTC	CASSPPSGSHTYNEQFF
TRBD1	TRBJ1-6	.	TRBV30	TGTGCCTGGAGTCTCCCTGGGACAGCTAATTCACCCCTCCACTTT	CAWSLPGTANSPLHF
.	TRBJ1-5	.	TRBV5-1	TGCGCCAGCAGCCTTGGACAGAACAATCAGCCCCAGCATTTT	CASSLGQNNQPQHF
TRBD2	TRBJ2-3	.	TRBV27	TGTGCCAGCAGTTCCGGCGGGAGAAGGGATACGCAGTATTTT	CASSSGGRRDTQYF
.	TRBJ2-3	once	TRBV10-3	TGTGCCATCAAAAACACCCCGAGCACAGATACGCAGTATTTT	CAIKNTPSTDTQYF
TRBD2	TRBJ2-5	once	TRBV28	TGTGCCAGCAGTTCCCTAGCGGGAGGGACGGAGACCCAGTACTTC	CASSSLAGGTETQYF
.	TRBJ2-5	.	TRBV9	TGTGCCAGCAGTGGACATTTCGCCTCAGGGGAGACCCAGTACTTC	CASSGHFASGETQYF
TRBD1	TRBJ1-2	.	TRBV19	TGTGCCAGCACGTGGACAGGGGGCGTCTCCTACTATGGCTACACCTTC	CASTWTGGVSYYGYTF
.	TRBJ2-1	.	TRBV7-9	TGTGCCAGCAGCTCAGGGATCTTCTACAATGAGCAGTTCTTC	CASSSGIFYNEQFF
.	TRBJ1-5	.	TRBV6-5	TGTGCCAGCAAGGTCAGGGATGGCCAGCCCCAGCATTTT	CASKVRDGQPQHF
.	TRBJ2-2	.	TRBV4-2	TGTGCCAGCAGCCCAGGGGGTGGTAGCGGGACAAACACCGGGGAGCTGTTTTTT	CASSPGGGSGTNTGELFF
.	TRBJ2-1	.	TRBV7-9	TGTGCCAGCAGCTTAGCGCAAGGGGGCTCCTACAATGAGCAGTTCTTC	CASSLAQGGSYNEQFF
.	TRBJ1-4	.	TRBV2	TGTGCCAGCGGAGTCATTACGGGGGGGGGCTTACGAGAAAAACTGTTTTTT	CASGVITGGGLREKLFF
TRBD2	TRBJ2-7	few	TRBV19	TGTGCCAGTAGTATATCGTTGGGACAGAGGACTAGCGGGAGCTACGAGCAGTACTTC	CASSISLGQRTSGSYEQYF
TRBD2	TRBJ2-1	.	TRBV4-3	TGCGCCAGCAGCCAAGATGCCAGAGGTAGCGGGAGGTTTTACAATGAGCAGTTCTTC	CASSQDARGSGRFYNEQFF
TRBD1	TRBJ1-5	.	TRBV6-2/TRBV6-3	TGTGCCAGCAGTTACGCCCAACTCCCGGGACAGCTTTCTAGCAATCAGCCCCAGCATTTT	CASSYAQLPGQLSSNQPQHF
.	TRBJ1-1	.	TRBV19	TGTGCCAGTACCATAGGGGGGGGATGGGGCACTGAAGCTTTCTTT	CASTIGGGWGTEAFF
TRBD1	TRBJ2-7	few	TRBV2	TGTGCCAGCAGCGATCAGGGGGCTGGGTACGAGCAGTACTTC	CASSDQGAGYEQYF
TRBD2	TRBJ2-7	.	TRBV19	TGTGCCAGTAGTATCGCTACTAGCGGGAGTTTCCAGCAGTACTTC	CASSIATSGSFQQYF
.	TRBJ2-7	.	TRBV19	TGTGCCAGTAGTATAGGCGGACAGAGCTCCTACGAGCAGTACTTC	CASSIGGQSSYEQYF
TRBD2	TRBJ2-3	.	TRBV28	TGTGCCAGCAGACCAAGACCGGGACTAGCTCGGCCAGATACGCAGTATTTT	CASRPRPGLARPDTQYF
.	TRBJ1-1	.	TRBV25-1	TGTGCCAGCAGTGAACGGCGGCAGAATGAAGCTTTCTTT	CASSERRQNEAFF
TRBD1	TRBJ1-6	.	TRBV9	TGTGCCAGCAGCGAGGGACAGGGGAGGACCTATAATTCACCCCTCCACTTT	CASSEGQGRTYNSPLHF
.	TRBJ2-5	few	TRBV5-1	TGCGCCAGCAGCTTTGGGGACTCAAGGACCCAGTACTTC	CASSFGDSRTQYF
.	TRBJ2-3	.	TRBV10-1	TGCGCCAGCAGTGAGTCGCGACAGCTAGATACGCAGTATTTT	CASSESRQLDTQYF
TRBD1	TRBJ1-5	.	TRBV7-3	TGTGCCAGCAGCCCGGACAGGGGGCAGCCCCAGCATTTT	CASSPDRGQPQHF
.	TRBJ1-4	.	TRBV27	TGTGCCAGCAGCCCCGGACGGGGGACCGTGGGGGAAAAACTGTTTTTT	CASSPGRGTVGEKLFF
.	TRBJ2-7	.	TRBV2	TGTGCCAGCAGCCGGGCCTACGAGCAGTACTTC	CASSRAYEQYF
TRBD1	TRBJ1-2	.	TRBV28	TGTGCCAGCAGTTTTTCGGGGGACAGGGGGCACGCTGGCTACACCTTC	CASSFSGDRGHAGYTF
.	TRBJ2-5	.	TRBV5-4	TGTGCCAGCAGCTCCTCACGAACAGGGCGGGAGACCCAGTACTTC	CASSSSRTGRETQYF
TRBD1	TRBJ2-3	.	TRBV27	TGTGCCAGCAGTTTATCTTGGGACAGGGCATTATATACGCAGTATTTT	CASSLSWDRALYTQYF
TRBD1	TRBJ2-7	few	TRBV4-2	TGTGCCAGCAGCCAAGCTCCATCGACAGGGCCCTACGAGCAGTACTTC	CASSQAPSTGPYEQYF
.	TRBJ2-5	.	TRBV5-1	TGCGCCAGCAGCACCCCGGGACTCCCAGAGACCCAGTACTTC	CASSTPGLPETQYF
.	TRBJ1-1	.	TRBV2	TGTGCCAGCAACTCGGGGGGGGGCACTGAAGCTTTCTTT	CASNSGGGTEAFF
TRBD2	TRBJ2-1	.	TRBV6-5	TGTGCCAGCACTAGCGGGAGAGGGAATGAGCAGTTCTTC	CASTSGRGNEQFF
TRBD2	TRBJ2-5	.	TRBV19	TGTGCCAGTAGTATAGGGACTAGCGGCCAAGAGACCCAGTACTTC	CASSIGTSGQETQYF
TRBD2	TRBJ2-7	.	TRBV7-8	TGTGCCAGCAGCTTAATCACGGCTAGCGGGAGTTACGAGCAGTACTTC	CASSLITASGSYEQYF
.	TRBJ2-1	.	TRBV28	TGTGCCAGCAGTTATGCTAGCGTCAATGAGCAGTTCTTC	CASSYASVNEQFF
TRBD2	TRBJ2-3	.	TRBV3-1/TRBV3-2	TGTGCCAGCAGTCGACTAGCGGGAAACCCCGCAGATACGCAGTATTTT	CASSRLAGNPADTQYF
TRBD1	TRBJ1-2	.	TRBV30	TGTGCCTGCCCAGGACAGGGACTATTTGGCTACACCTTC	CACPGQGLFGYTF
TRBD2	TRBJ2-1	.	TRBV4-1	TGCGCCAGCAGCCTCGGACTAGCGTTGGATGAGCAGTTCTTC	CASSLGLALDEQFF
.	TRBJ2-2	.	TRBV21-1	TGTGCCAGCAGCACGACACCGCTCGACACCGGGGAGCTGTTTTTT	CASSTTPLDTGELFF
TRBD2	TRBJ2-7	.	TRBV5-1	TGCGCCAGCAGTTGGGGACTAGCGGGAGGGGACGAGCAGTACTTC	CASSWGLAGGDEQYF
.	TRBJ2-1	few	TRBV4-1	TGCGCCAGCGGGTCACTATTGCTGGCGGGCTCCTACAATGAGCAGTTCTTC	CASGSLLLAGSYNEQFF
.	TRBJ2-1	.	TRBV2	TGTGCCAGCAGCCAGACTAAATTCAATGAGCAGTTCTTC	CASSQTKFNEQFF
TRBD2	TRBJ2-3	.	TRBV5-1	TGCGCCAGCAGCTTGGGTGGACTAGCGGGAGGGTCCACAGATACGCAGTATTTT	CASSLGGLAGGSTDTQYF
.	TRBJ2-1	.	TRBV7-2	TGTGCCAGCAGCTTACAAGGAGCTAGGAACAATGAGCAGTTCTTC	CASSLQGARNNEQFF
.	TRBJ2-3	.	TRBV13	TGTGCCAGCAGCCCTCCATTCTTTGGGGCCACAGATACGCAGTATTTT	CASSPPFFGATDTQYF
TRBD1	TRBJ2-1	once	TRBV5-4	TGTGCCAGCAGCCCGGACAGGGATTACAATGAGCAGTTCTTC	CASSPDRDYNEQFF
TRBD2	TRBJ2-1	.	TRBV18	TGTGCCAGCTCACCACTGGGACTAGCGGGAGGAGGCTACAATGAGCAGTTCTTC	CASSPLGLAGGGYNEQFF
.	TRBJ1-6	.	TRBV14	TGTGCCAGCAGCCAAGTTGGGAGCTCCTATAATTCACCCCTCCACTTT	CASSQVGSSYNSPLHF
.	TRBJ1-5	.	TRBV7-3	TGTGCCAGCAGCTTACCGGGAAATCAGCCCCAGCATTTT	CASSLPGNQPQHF
TRBD2	TRBJ2-5	.	TRBV2	TGTGCCAGCAGTCGCGGGGGTCGGACAGAGACCCAGTACTTC	CASSRGGRTETQYF
TRBD1	TRBJ1-5	.	TRBV6-6	TGTGCCAGCAGTTACCTTGGACAGGACCAGCCCCAGCATTTT	CASSYLGQDQPQHF
TRBD1	TRBJ1-3	.	TRBV11-2	TGTGCCAGCAGCTTTCGACAGGGGGCAACTGGAAACACCATATATTTT	CASSFRQGATGNTIYF
TRBD2	TRBJ2-3	few	TRBV10-3	TGTGCCATCAGTGAGGGGTCGGGAGGGCCTTTTGGCACAGATACGCAGTATTTT	CAISEGSGGPFGTDTQYF
.	TRBJ1-1	.	TRBV9	TGTGCCAGCAGCGTAGTTGGCAGGGATTACACTGAAGCTTTCTTT	CASSVVGRDYTEAFF